This is a list of T cell receptor beta chains from one sample in a study of T cells expressing NK-cell markers. TCRdb re-called the 5' RACE reads and catalogs CDR3 proteins one per entry, DNA excluded. The sample has about 410,000 distinct CDR3 sequences. Sequences were obtained from blood T cells: a sorted CD56 or NKG2C T cell subset, CD4+ or CD8+ T cells, or bulk PBMC T cells (not recorded which). Receptor source: a woman aged 45-65 years in good health. CDR3s include the opening cysteine and the closing phenylalanine or tryptophan.

v_call	j_call	cdr3_aa
TRBV5-1	TRBJ2-7	CASSLRLAGVSEQYF
TRBV6-6	TRBJ2-7	CASSRIEGAREQYF
TRBV24-1	TRBJ2-1	CATSDFWRMDEQFF
TRBV3-1	TRBJ1-4	CASSQVGPSGNEKLFF
TRBV5-6	TRBJ1-4	CASSLAGDNEKLFF
TRBV5-6	TRBJ2-3	CASTRGGGTQYF
TRBV6-5	TRBJ2-1	CASSPASGTYNEQFF
TRBV6-5	TRBJ2-3	CASREGQRSTDTQYF
TRBV6-5	TRBJ2-7	CASGRDRQGEQYF
TRBV6-5	TRBJ1-2	CASSERDTKGYTF
TRBV12-5	TRBJ2-7	CASGPTGSYEQYF
TRBV10-3	TRBJ1-2	CAIRDSPNYGYTF
TRBV7-8	TRBJ2-2	CASSRTDTGELFF
TRBV13	TRBJ1-5	CASSLGPRGVQPQHF
TRBV12-3/TRBV12-4	TRBJ2-1	CASRPLSGLAGVNEQFF
TRBV7-2	TRBJ2-1	CASSFHLDEQFF
TRBV7-2	TRBJ2-3	CASSLISGDTQYF
TRBV29-1	TRBJ2-3	CSVRAGVGTDTQYF
TRBV5-1	TRBJ2-1	CASSPGLVLIEQFF
TRBV5-1	TRBJ2-3	CASSLGDRGHTQYF
TRBV27	TRBJ2-7	CASSSVPSGAYEQYF
TRBV5-6	TRBJ2-3	CASSPTASLVSDTQYF
TRBV5-6	TRBJ2-2	CASRPQNTGELFF
TRBV20-1	TRBJ2-3	CSASGPTDTQYF
TRBV20-1	TRBJ2-5	CSARAGEAAIQETQYF
TRBV7-9	TRBJ2-1	CASSSQGFSSYNEQFF
TRBV6-4	TRBJ1-6	CASSEGTGINSPLHF
TRBV7-9	TRBJ2-3	CASSPGDAVTSDTQYF
TRBV3-1	TRBJ2-1	CASSQEVGYNEQFF
TRBV12-3/TRBV12-4	TRBJ2-7	CASSSSILAGGGEQYF
TRBV20-1	TRBJ2-3	CSARTDTSPDTQYF
TRBV29-1	TRBJ1-1	CSVVHHSSAFF
TRBV5-1	TRBJ2-1	CASSLREAGVNEQFF
TRBV29-1	TRBJ2-4	CSVRGDSLAKNIQYF
TRBV5-6	TRBJ1-1	CASSPRQTEAFF
TRBV12-3/TRBV12-4	TRBJ2-1	CASSSRLAGRYNEQFF
TRBV7-8	TRBJ2-5	CASSPWSSGRGQETQYF
TRBV12-3/TRBV12-4	TRBJ1-2	CASSSEWTLGGYTF
TRBV5-1	TRBJ2-3	CASSSLGETSTDTQYF
TRBV11-2	TRBJ1-4	CASSLSGSPEKLFF
TRBV4-1	TRBJ2-6	CASSHTPAGAGSGANVLTF
TRBV7-9	TRBJ1-1	CASSFSFQGNTEAFF
TRBV12-3/TRBV12-4	TRBJ2-5	CASSHHSWGFETQYF
TRBV12-3/TRBV12-4	TRBJ1-2	CASSWTGDYGYTF
TRBV6-1	TRBJ2-5	CASSVGDRGQETQYF
TRBV12-2	TRBJ2-1	CASRFGRDGEQFF
TRBV7-2	TRBJ2-2	CASSFAGRRTGELFF
TRBV2	TRBJ2-3	CASEELGGDTQYF
TRBV5-1	TRBJ2-1	CASSLDGLAGGLGEQFF
TRBV20-1	TRBJ2-1	CSAEGRESSYNEQFF
TRBV20-1	TRBJ2-3	CSAREAEHYTQYF
TRBV11-2	TRBJ1-1	CVTGRSGTEAFF
TRBV6-4	TRBJ1-6	CASSDFSLNSPLHF
TRBV6-5	TRBJ2-1	CASSFGQGKQFF
TRBV5-1	TRBJ2-3	CASSLGGAEYTDTQYF
TRBV11-3	TRBJ2-3	CASSFRGDTQYF
TRBV18	TRBJ2-3	CASSRGTYTDTQYF
TRBV4-1	TRBJ1-1	CASSQGGLRTEAFF
TRBV29-1	TRBJ2-1	CSVGLQTRANEQFF